This T cell receptor beta chain was sequenced in a study of T cell responses to AZD1222 COVID-19 vaccine. Study-level results: Donors were chiefly white British, with a greater number of females, and clonal diversity was perhaps underestimated.

The CDR3 spans 13 residues. Trimming shortened V by 6 bases and J by 6 bases, and 14 bases separated the two germline ends. This clone was detected only once. Its matching antigen is unknown. Assay: immunoSEQ multiplex PCR; the TCRdb copy retains only in-frame clones and omits some. The table has about 130,000 clones, 70% to 90% seen once. The chain has TRBV12-3 or TRBV12-4 and TRBJ1-2; maybe TRBD1 (5 bases). The material sequenced was peripheral blood, taken on day 0 of AZD1222 vaccination. This TCR was recovered from an adult in good health. DNA for the CDR3: TGTGCCAGCAGGGGGGTAAGAAGGGATGGCTACACCTTC. Its translation is CASRGVRRDGYTF.